Described below is a single T cell receptor (beta chain) sequence and its context. An end of the junction differs from the germline gene, which may be a read error. In the original processing: Reference gene primer amplification in the assay estimated nucleated cell counts. Data came from immunoSEQ multiplex PCR; TCRdb stores just in-frame clones and leaves some out. The DNA was the basis for D and trimming; V, J and clone size are from that table. Of around 50,000 clones detected, roughly 80% appear once; the ten largest clones hold less than 5.5%. These data are taken from a study of blood T cell repertoires in COVID-19. About the study: Acute and convalescent COVID-19 specimens originated in the United States, Italy and Spain. The analysed material was cDNA or gDNA that came from T cells, B-cell-depleted T cells, or PBMCs.

The germline V gene has CDR1 SGHTA and CDR2 FQGNSA. CDR3 length: 12 residues. Sequenced material: peripheral blood. The V call is TRBV7-2, the J call TRBJ2-3; TRBD1 might be the D (6 bases). The clonotype was recovered from a human donor in a cohort sampled during active COVID-19. The CDR3 DNA reads as TGTGCCACCAGTGAGTGGACAGACACGCAGTATTTT. This gives the protein CATSEWTDTQYF.